This TCR beta chain was sequenced for a study of T cell responses to AZD1222 COVID-19 vaccine. Study-level findings and limits: The sample set comprised mostly white British donors with more females, and clonal diversity was possibly underestimated.

The germline CDR1 and CDR2 sequences are SGHRS and YFSETQ. Unmatched junction bases numbered 6, after V lost 1 base and J lost 5 bases. The CDR3 totals 15 residues. Only in-frame clones appear in the TCRdb table, and some are missing; sequencing was by immunoSEQ multiplex PCR. Altogether about 140,000 clones are present, 90% to 95% being singletons, with the ten largest covering around 3.5%. Comment on this clone: Its antigen is currently unknown.

The sample was peripheral blood, taken 28 days after the second AZD1222 dose. The chain employs TRBV5-1 and TRBJ2-7, with 10 positions matching TRBD1. This sequence originates from an adult who received the AZD1222 COVID-19 vaccine. The CDR3 nucleotides are TGCGCCAGCAGCTTGCAGGGACAGGGGCGGAACGAGCAGTACTTC. This gives the protein CASSLQGQGRNEQYF.